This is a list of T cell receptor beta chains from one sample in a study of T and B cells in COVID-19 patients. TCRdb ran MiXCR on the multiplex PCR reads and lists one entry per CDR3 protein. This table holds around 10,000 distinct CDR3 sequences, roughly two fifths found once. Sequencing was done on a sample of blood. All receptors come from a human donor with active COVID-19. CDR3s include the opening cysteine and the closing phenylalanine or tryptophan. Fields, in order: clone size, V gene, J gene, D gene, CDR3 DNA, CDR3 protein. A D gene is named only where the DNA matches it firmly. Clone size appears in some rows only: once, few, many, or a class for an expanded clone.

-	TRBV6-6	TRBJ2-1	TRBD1	TGTGCCAGCATCCTCCGGGACAGCTCCTACAATAAGCAGTTCTTC	CASILRDSSYNKQFF
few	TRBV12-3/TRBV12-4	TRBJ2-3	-	TGTGCCAGCCGAGCGGAGGGTTATCCAGATACGCAGTATTTT	CASRAEGYPDTQYF
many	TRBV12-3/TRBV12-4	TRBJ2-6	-	TGTGCCAGCAGAGTCCCGGGACCCACTACTGGGGCCAACGTCCTGACTTTC	CASRVPGPTTGANVLTF
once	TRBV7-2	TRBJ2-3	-	TGTGCCAGCAGCCCAGAACCCCCAGATACGCAGTATTTT	CASSPEPPDTQYF
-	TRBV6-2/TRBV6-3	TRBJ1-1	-	TGTGCCAGCAGTTACCTAGAGATGGGACGGATGAACACTGAAGCTTTCTTT	CASSYLEMGRMNTEAFF
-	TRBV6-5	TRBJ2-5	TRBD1	TGTGCCAGCAGTGCAGACAGGGGGCTCCAAGAGACCCAGTACTTC	CASSADRGLQETQYF
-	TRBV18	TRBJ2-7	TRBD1	TGTGCCAGCTCACCAAACAGGGGGGACGGCGAGCAGTACTTC	CASSPNRGDGEQYF
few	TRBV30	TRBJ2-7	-	TGTGCCTGGAGTGTTCAGGGCGCCTACGAGCAGTACTTC	CAWSVQGAYEQYF
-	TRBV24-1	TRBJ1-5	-	TGTGCCACCAGCTTACCGGGGGATAGCAATCAGCCCCAGCATTTT	CATSLPGDSNQPQHF
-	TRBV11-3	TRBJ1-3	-	TGTGCCAGCAGCCAAGGGAGTGGCACCATATATTTT	CASSQGSGTIYF
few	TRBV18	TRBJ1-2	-	TGTGCCAGCTCACGGGACGGTAACTATGGCTACACCTTC	CASSRDGNYGYTF
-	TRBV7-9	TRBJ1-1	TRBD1	TGTGCCAGCAGCCCGATCATTGGGACAGGGCGGGACACTGAAGCTTTCTTT	CASSPIIGTGRDTEAFF
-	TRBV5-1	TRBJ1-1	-	TGCGCCAGCAGCTTGGAATGGAACACTGAAGCTTTCTTT	CASSLEWNTEAFF
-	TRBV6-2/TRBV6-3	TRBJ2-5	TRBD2	TGTGCCAGCAGTCCTGGACTAGCGGGGCAAGAGACCCAGTACTTC	CASSPGLAGQETQYF
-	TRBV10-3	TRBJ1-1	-	TGTGCCGTCGTTGGGGGGGAGGGCGGAAACACTGAAGCTTTCTTT	CAVVGGEGGNTEAFF
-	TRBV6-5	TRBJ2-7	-	TGTGCCAGCAGTTACTCTGTTGGCGGAGGGGGCAGACACGAGCAGTACTTC	CASSYSVGGGGRHEQYF
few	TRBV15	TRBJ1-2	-	TGTGCCACCAGCAGGGACGGACGGCGGAACTATGGCTACACCTTC	CATSRDGRRNYGYTF
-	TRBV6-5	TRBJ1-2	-	TGTGCCAGCAGTTACCAGCCCAGAAATGGCTACACCTTC	CASSYQPRNGYTF
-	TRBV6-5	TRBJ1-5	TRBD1	TGTGCCAGCAGTAGCCACAGGGGGATAAGCAATCAGCCCCAGCATTTT	CASSSHRGISNQPQHF
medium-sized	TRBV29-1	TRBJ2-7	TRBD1	TGCAGCGTTGAACATGGGACAGGGTCCTACGAGCAGTACTTC	CSVEHGTGSYEQYF
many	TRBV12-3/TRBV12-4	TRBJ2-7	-	TGTGCCAGCAGTCAGACAGGAGTGGGGGAAGAGCAGTACTTC	CASSQTGVGEEQYF
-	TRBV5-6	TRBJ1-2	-	TGTGCCAGCAGCTTGGGCAGAACCTATGGCTACACCTTC	CASSLGRTYGYTF
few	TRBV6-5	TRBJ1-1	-	TGTGCCAGCAGTTACTCCAGGGGCGCGAAGAACACTGAAGCTTTCTTT	CASSYSRGAKNTEAFF
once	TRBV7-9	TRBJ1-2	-	TGTGCCAGCAGCGCAGACTGGGCGGGAGGCTACACCTTC	CASSADWAGGYTF
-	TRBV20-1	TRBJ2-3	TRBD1	TGCAGTGCTTGGGGACAGGGTGGGACAGATACGCAGTATTTT	CSAWGQGGTDTQYF
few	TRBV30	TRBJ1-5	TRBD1	TGTGCCTGGGGGGGACAGGGGCCCCAAGGCCAGCCCCAGCATTTT	CAWGGQGPQGQPQHF
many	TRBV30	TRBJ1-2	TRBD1	TGTGCCTCCCCGGGACAGATCGTTGGCTACACCTTC	CASPGQIVGYTF
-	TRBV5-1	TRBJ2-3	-	TGCGCCAGCAGTCCCGCGTGGCCTAGCACAGATACGCAGTATTTT	CASSPAWPSTDTQYF
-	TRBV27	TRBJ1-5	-	TGTGCCAGCAGTCGACTGTATAGCAATCAGCCCCAGCATTTT	CASSRLYSNQPQHF
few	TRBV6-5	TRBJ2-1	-	TGTGCCAGCAGCCGAGGGAATGAGCAGTTCTTC	CASSRGNEQFF
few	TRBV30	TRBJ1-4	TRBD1	TGTGCCTGGGTTCAGGGGGGCGAACTGTTTTTT	CAWVQGGELFF
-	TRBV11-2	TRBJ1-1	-	TGTGCCAGCAGTCCCCTTGGGACATCGAACACTGAAGCTTTCTTT	CASSPLGTSNTEAFF
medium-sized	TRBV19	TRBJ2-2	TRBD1	TGTGCCAGTAGTACCCTGGGGCAGGGGGTGGTCGCCGGGGAGCTGTTTTTT	CASSTLGQGVVAGELFF
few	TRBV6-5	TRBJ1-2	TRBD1	TGTGCCAGCAGAGACGACAGGGGTGGCTATGGCTACACCTTC	CASRDDRGGYGYTF
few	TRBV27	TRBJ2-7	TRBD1	TGTGCCAGCAGACCCCCGGGACAGGGTTTGTACGAGCAGTACTTC	CASRPPGQGLYEQYF
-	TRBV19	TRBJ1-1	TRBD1	TGTGCCAGTATTACTAGGGGGCTGGGCACTGAAGCTTTCTTT	CASITRGLGTEAFF
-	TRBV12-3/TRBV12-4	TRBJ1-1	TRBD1	TGTGCCAGCAGTTTTCCGACAGGGGGCGGAAACACTGAAGCTTTCTTT	CASSFPTGGGNTEAFF
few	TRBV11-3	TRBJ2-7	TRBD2	TGTGCCAGCAGCCAGATTAGCGGGGCCTCCTACGAGCAGTACTTC	CASSQISGASYEQYF
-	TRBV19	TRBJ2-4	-	TGTGCCAGTAGTATGAGGGGGGGTAACATTCAGTACTTC	CASSMRGGNIQYF
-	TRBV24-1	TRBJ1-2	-	TGTGCCACCAGTGATTTGGCGGATGGCTACACCTTC	CATSDLADGYTF
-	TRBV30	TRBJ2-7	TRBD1	TGTGCCTTGCAACCAGGGGGCTTAGGGGAGCAGTACTTC	CALQPGGLGEQYF
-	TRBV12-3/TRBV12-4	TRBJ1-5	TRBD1	TGTGCCAGCAGTGGGGACAGTAGCAATCAGCCCCAGCATTTT	CASSGDSSNQPQHF
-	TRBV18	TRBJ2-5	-	TGTGCCAGCTCACCAACAGGAGGGTACCAAGAGACCCAGTACTTC	CASSPTGGYQETQYF